This TCR beta chain was captured in a study of tumor and adjacent non-tumor tissue in lung cancer. Study as a whole: There were around eleven adenocarcinoma, a couple of squamous cell carcinoma and 1 small cell lung cancer cases. The patients, 10 men and 5 or 6 women, were about 31 to 80 with stage I to III disease. Overall study findings and caveats: Tumor tissue had significantly higher TCR diversity than normal lung.

As concerns this clonotype: Its antigen is undetermined.

The library came from three nested PCR rounds adapted from ARM-PCR protocols. Each CDR3 protein gets one entry after TCRdb re-called the multiplex PCR reads with MiXCR. The sample has 90,000 to 120,000 distinct CDR3 sequences; 65% are singletons. Germline-derived CDR1 and CDR2 are SGHNT and YENEEA. The CDR3 covers 15 residues. V lost 7 bases to trimming and J lost 9 bases; unmatched junction nucleotides: 14. No cell sorting was done before RNA was extracted from the tissue. The normal lung tissue was taken more than 3 cm from the tumor edge. This receptor was taken from a young man with non-small cell lung cancer. Sequenced: distant non-tumor lung tissue. The chain employs TRBV11-3 and TRBJ2-7; 11 nucleotides align to TRBD2. The CDR3 loop reads CASIIRTSGSLRQYF. CDR3 nucleotide sequence: TGTGCCAGCATCATCAGGACTAGCGGGTCGCTACGGCAGTACTTC.